Presented here are 9 T cell receptor beta chains from one specimen sequenced in a study of blood T cell repertoires in COVID-19. Clones were sequenced by immunoSEQ multiplex PCR, and TCRdb holds only the in-frame ones, with some missing. There are nearly 25,000 clones in the sample; approximately 80% occur only once, and over 6.5% lies in the top ten. Sample: peripheral blood. The receptor source for this set is a man between 65 and 85 years old with acute or convalescent COVID-19.

This clone appeared once. The chain joins TRBV30 to TRBJ2-5; D perhaps matches TRBD2 (6 bases). V was trimmed by 2 bases and J by 3 bases, leaving 16 bases between them. Germline V CDR1 and CDR2: GTSNPN, SVGIG (reference sequence). The CDR3 has 15 amino acids. This CDR3 reads CAWSRGFATKETQYF. In nucleotides, the CDR3 is TGTGCCTGGAGTCGGGGGTTTGCGACTAAAGAGACCCAGTACTTC.

The J gene is TRBJ1-5, the V gene TRBV10-3; D gene uncertain. V lost 7 bases and J lost 0, with 16 bases in between. This CDR3 region has 16 residues. Looked up from germline, CDR1 is ENHRY and CDR2 is SYGVKD. The CDR3 here is CAINPLEPYSNQPQHF. The CDR3 DNA reads TGTGCCATCAACCCGCTCGAACCCTATAGCAATCAGCCCCAGCATTTT.

This chain uses TRBV30 with TRBJ2-7; 8 bases fit TRBD2. This CDR3 is 15 amino acids long. V shed 4 bases and J 2 bases; nucleotides not matched to a gene: 10. CDR1 and CDR2 (germline): GTSNPN, SVGIG (reference sequence). Here the CDR3 DNA reads TGTGCCTGGAATACAGGCCTAGCGGGTGCCTACGAGCAGTACTTC. Translating it yields CAWNTGLAGAYEQYF.

This clone was seen only a few times. This sequence joins TRBV3-1 (or the pseudogene TRBV3-2) and TRBJ1-5, with TRBD1 as a possible D gene (5 bases). The CDR3 runs to 13 residues. V was clipped by 5 bases and J by 4 bases, with 9 bases between them. Germline V CDR1 and CDR2: LGHDT, YNNKEL (reference sequence). In DNA, the CDR3 is TGTGCCAGCAGCGTGGACACGAATCAGCCCCAGCATTTT. Residues: CASSVDTNQPQHF.

This clone was recorded only once. The chain has TRBV30 and TRBJ2-2; no firm D call. V was clipped by 0 bases and J by 5 bases, with 4 bases between them. Germline CDR1 GTSNPN, CDR2 SVGIG (reference sequence). This CDR3 contains 12 residues. The CDR3 region has the DNA TGTGCCTGGAGTGTTCAAACCGGGGAGCTGTTTTTT. As protein: CAWSVQTGELFF.

The chain has TRBV29-1 and TRBJ2-2; 9 bases are a match to TRBD1. The V gene's germline CDR1 is SQVTM and CDR2 ANQGSEA. The CDR3 extends over 14 amino acids. DNA for the CDR3: TGCAGGTCGTCCGGGACAGGGTCCACCGGGGAGCTGTTTTTT. This translates into CRSSGTGSTGELFF.

The rearrangement links TRBV10-2 to TRBJ1-6, with a possible D match to TRBD1 (5 bases). Trimming removed 10 bases from V and 7 bases from J, with 17 bases in between. The CDR3 extends over 14 amino acids. Germline CDR1 is WSHSY and CDR2 is SAAADI. CDR3 region: CATSRDSRNSPLHF. CDR3 DNA: TGCGCCACCTCCCGGGACTCGAGGAATTCACCCCTCCACTTT.

The chain carries TRBV27 and TRBJ1-5; no clear D. There are 15 residues in the CDR3. The V gene lost 1 base and the J gene lost 3 bases, with 10 bases spanning the gap. Germline CDR1 is MNHEY and CDR2 is SMNVEV (reference sequence). The CDR3, as DNA: TGTGCCAGCAGTTTATGGGGAGGGTACAATCAGCCCCAGCATTTT. Amino acid sequence: CASSLWGGYNQPQHF.

The chain couples TRBV24-1 to TRBJ2-1; 7 bases map to TRBD1. Germline loops: CDR1 KGHDR, CDR2 SFDVKD. With 5 bases clipped from V and 2 bases from J, the junction kept 11 bases outside the gene matches. CDR3 length: 17 amino acids. CDR3 sequence reads: CATSAYRGSGAYNEQFF. The CDR3 DNA is TGTGCCACCAGTGCTTACAGGGGAAGCGGTGCCTACAATGAGCAGTTCTTC.